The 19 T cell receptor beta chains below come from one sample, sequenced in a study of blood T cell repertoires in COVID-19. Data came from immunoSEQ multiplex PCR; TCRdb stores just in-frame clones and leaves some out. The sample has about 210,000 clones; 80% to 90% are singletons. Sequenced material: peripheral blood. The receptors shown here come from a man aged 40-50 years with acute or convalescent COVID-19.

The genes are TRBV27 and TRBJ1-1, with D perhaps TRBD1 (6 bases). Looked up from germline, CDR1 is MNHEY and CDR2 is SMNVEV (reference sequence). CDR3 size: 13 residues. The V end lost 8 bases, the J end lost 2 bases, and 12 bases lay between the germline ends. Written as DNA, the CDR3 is TGTGCCAGCTCTACAGGGAAAAACACTGAAGCTTTCTTT. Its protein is CASSTGKNTEAFF.

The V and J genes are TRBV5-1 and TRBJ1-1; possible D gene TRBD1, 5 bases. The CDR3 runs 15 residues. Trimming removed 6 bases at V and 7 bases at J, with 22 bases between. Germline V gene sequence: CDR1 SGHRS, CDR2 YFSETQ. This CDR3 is CASIGAGGDGGEAFF. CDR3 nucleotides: TGCGCCAGCATCGGGGCCGGAGGGGACGGGGGTGAAGCTTTCTTT. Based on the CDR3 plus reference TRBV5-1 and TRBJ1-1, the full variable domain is KAGVTQTPRYLIKTRGQQVTLSCSPISGHRSVSWYQQTPGQGLQFLFEYFSETQRNKGNFPGRFSGRQFSNSRSEMNVSTLELGDSALYLCASIGAGGDGGEAFFGQGTRLTVV.

CDR3 sequence: CASSQGPLFNQPQHF. The CDR3 DNA sequence: TGCGCCAGCTCGCAGGGGCCCCTCTTCAATCAGCCCCAGCATTTT. This chain links TRBV5-1 with TRBJ1-5; possibly TRBD1 for D (6 bases). Looked up from germline, CDR1 is SGHRS and CDR2 is YFSETQ. This CDR3 spans 15 amino acids. Deletions cut 7 bases from V and 3 bases from J, with 17 bases between. The full variable domain, in which reference TRBV5-1 and TRBJ1-5 provide the parts outside the CDR3, is KAGVTQTPRYLIKTRGQQVTLSCSPISGHRSVSWYQQTPGQGLQFLFEYFSETQRNKGNFPGRFSGRQFSNSRSEMNVSTLELGDSALYLCASSQGPLFNQPQHFGDGTRLSIL.

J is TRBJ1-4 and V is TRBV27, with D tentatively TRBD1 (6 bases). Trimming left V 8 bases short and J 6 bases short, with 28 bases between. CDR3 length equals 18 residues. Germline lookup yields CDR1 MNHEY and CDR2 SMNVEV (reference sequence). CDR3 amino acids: CASGTGTRPPEMDEKLFF. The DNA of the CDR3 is TGTGCCAGCGGAACCGGGACACGACCTCCGGAGATGGATGAAAAACTGTTTTTT.

The CDR3 spells CASSFGGRAVGELFF. The CDR3 region has the DNA TGTGCCAGCAGCTTCGGCGGGAGGGCCGTCGGGGAGCTGTTTTTT. This chain uses TRBV13 with TRBJ2-2, with 9 nucleotides matching TRBD2. V was pared by 3 bases and J by 7 bases, with 6 bases of the junction left unmatched. CDR1 is PRHDT and CDR2 is FYEKMQ in the germline V gene (reference sequence). CDR3 size: 15 residues.

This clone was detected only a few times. The CDR3 region is CAWSPTVSEQFF. DNA of the CDR3: TGTGCCTGGAGTCCCACAGTGAGTGAGCAGTTCTTC. V and J are TRBV30 and TRBJ2-1; D remains unclear. V was shortened by 2 bases and J by 9 bases, with 11 bases between the two germline ends. Germline-derived CDR1 and CDR2 are GTSNPN and SVGIG (reference sequence). The CDR3 has 12 residues.

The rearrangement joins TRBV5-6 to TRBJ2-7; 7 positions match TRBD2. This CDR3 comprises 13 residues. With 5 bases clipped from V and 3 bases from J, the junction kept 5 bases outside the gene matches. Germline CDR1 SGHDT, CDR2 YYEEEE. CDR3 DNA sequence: TGTGCCAGCAGGTTAAGCGGGATCTACGAGCAGTACTTC. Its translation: CASRLSGIYEQYF.

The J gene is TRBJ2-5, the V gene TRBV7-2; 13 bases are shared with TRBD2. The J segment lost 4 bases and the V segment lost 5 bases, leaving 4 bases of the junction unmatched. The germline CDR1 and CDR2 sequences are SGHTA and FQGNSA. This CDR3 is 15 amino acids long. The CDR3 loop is CASSPGLAGRETQYF. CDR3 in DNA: TGTGCCAGCAGCCCGGGACTAGCGGGAAGAGAGACCCAGTACTTC.

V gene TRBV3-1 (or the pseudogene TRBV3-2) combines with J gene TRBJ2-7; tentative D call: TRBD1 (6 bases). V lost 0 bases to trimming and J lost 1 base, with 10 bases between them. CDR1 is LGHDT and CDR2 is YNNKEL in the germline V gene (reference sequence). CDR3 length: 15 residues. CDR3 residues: CASSQDLQGSYEQYF. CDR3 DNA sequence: TGTGCCAGCAGCCAAGATCTCCAGGGGTCCTACGAGCAGTACTTC.

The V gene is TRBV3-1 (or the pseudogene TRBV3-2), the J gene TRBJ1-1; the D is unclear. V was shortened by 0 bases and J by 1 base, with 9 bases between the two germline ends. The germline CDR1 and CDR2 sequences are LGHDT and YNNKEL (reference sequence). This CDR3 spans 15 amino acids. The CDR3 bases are TGTGCCAGCAGCCAAGAGGCCTTTTCGAACACTGAAGCTTTCTTT. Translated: CASSQEAFSNTEAFF.

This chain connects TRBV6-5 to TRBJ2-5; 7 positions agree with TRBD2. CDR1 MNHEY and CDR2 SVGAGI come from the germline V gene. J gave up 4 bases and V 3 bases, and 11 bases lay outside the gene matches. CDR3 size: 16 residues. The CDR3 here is CASSYELAGAPETQYF. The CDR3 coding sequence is TGTGCCAGCAGTTATGAGTTGGCGGGAGCCCCAGAGACCCAGTACTTC.

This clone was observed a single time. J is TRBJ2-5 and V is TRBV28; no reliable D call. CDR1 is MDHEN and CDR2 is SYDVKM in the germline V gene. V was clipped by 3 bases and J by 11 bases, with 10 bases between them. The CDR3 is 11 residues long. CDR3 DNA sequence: TGTGCCAGCAGTTTCTTCCAGTCTCAGTACTTC. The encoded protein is CASSFFQSQYF.

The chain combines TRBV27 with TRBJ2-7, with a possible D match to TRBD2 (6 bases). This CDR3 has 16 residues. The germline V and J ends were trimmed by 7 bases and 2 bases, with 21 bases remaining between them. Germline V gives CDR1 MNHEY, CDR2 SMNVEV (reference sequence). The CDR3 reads CASMALGTPLPYEQYF. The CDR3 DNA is TGTGCCAGCATGGCCCTCGGGACTCCCCTTCCCTACGAGCAGTACTTC.

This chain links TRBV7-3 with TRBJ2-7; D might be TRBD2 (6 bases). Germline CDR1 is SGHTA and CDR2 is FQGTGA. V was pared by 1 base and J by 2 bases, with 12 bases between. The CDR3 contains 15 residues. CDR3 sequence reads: CASSLKRDFTYEQYF. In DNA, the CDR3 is TGTGCCAGCAGCTTAAAGAGGGACTTTACCTACGAGCAGTACTTC.

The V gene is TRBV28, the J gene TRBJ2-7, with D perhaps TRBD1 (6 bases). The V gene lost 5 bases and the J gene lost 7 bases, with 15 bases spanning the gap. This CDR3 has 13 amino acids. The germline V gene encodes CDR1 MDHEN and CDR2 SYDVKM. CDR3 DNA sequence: TGTGCCAGCAGTGGCAGGGGCTATAGAGAGCAGTACTTC. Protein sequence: CASSGRGYREQYF. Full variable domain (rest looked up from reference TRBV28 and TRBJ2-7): DVKVTQSSRYLVKRTGEKVFLECVQDMDHENMFWYRQDPGLGLRLIYFSYDVKMKEKGDIPEGYSVSREKKERFSLILESASTNQTSMYLCASSGRGYREQYFGPGTRLTVT.

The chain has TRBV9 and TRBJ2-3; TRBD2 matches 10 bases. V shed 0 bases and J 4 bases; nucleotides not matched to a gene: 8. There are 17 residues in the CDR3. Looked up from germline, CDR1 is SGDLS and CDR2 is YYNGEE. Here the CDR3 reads CASSVGASGRLADTQYF. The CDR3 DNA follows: TGTGCCAGCAGCGTAGGGGCTAGCGGGAGATTGGCAGATACGCAGTATTTT.

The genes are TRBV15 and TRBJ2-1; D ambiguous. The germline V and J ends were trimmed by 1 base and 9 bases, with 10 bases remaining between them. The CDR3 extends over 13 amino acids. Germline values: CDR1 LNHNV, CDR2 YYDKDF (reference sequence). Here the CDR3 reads CATSRVEIREQFF. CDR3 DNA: TGTGCCACCAGCAGAGTGGAGATACGTGAGCAGTTCTTC.

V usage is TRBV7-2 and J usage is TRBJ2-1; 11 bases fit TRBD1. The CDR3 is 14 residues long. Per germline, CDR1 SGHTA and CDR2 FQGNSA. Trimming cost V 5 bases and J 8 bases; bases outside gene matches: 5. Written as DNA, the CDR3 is TGTGCCAGCAGCCTGGACAGGGGGCGGGATGAGCAGTTCTTC. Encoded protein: CASSLDRGRDEQFF.

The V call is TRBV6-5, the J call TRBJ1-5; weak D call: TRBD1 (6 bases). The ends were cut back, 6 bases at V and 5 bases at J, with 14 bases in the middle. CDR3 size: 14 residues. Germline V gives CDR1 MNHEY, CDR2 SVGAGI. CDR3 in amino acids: CASSLTGEHQPQHF. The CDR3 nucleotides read TGTGCCAGCAGCCTGACAGGAGAGCATCAGCCCCAGCATTTT.